This TCR beta chain originates from a study of blood T cell repertoires in COVID-19 (dated by TCRdb to 2019 to 2021). Background for the entire study: Samples covering the acute and convalescent phases of COVID-19 were provided by collaborators in the United States, Italy and Spain. The sample metadata nearly always contained a de-identified subject ID, COVID-19 status, age in years and sex. Samples came from the ongoing ImmuneRACE study (first 160 participants) plus 1,254 subjects from 6 global collaborators. The repertoires were made available in a free public database intended to serve as a resource for research on the immune response to SARS-CoV-2. Deeply sampled blood TCRbeta repertoires from subjects exposed to, actively infected with, or recovered from COVID-19 were included in the dataset. The prospective study material was composed of cDNA or gDNA derived from T cells, B-cell-depleted T cells, or PBMCs. Where available, HLA class I and class II types were obtained from metadata supplied by the sample provider rather than from assay-based typing. Overall study results and their limits: The amount of clinical and demographic metadata varied by source and participant and was provided uncurated.

On this clone: Its antigen target is currently unknown. Base qualities are not provided; no much larger clone lies one nucleotide away.

Participants in the prospective study were enrolled through a virtual design, were aged roughly 18 to 100 years, and lived in 20 to 30 United States geographic areas. To assign participants to cohorts, the prospective study relied on clinical history that participants themselves reported in a screening survey and a study questionnaire. For ImmuneRACE Cohort 3, a participant was defined as recovered based on two consecutive negative NP/OP PCR tests, clearance by a healthcare professional, or resolution of symptoms. Mobile phlebotomists in the prospective study collected whole blood, serum and a nasopharyngeal or oropharyngeal swab from every participant. Prospective study participants could optionally give additional blood draws and questionnaires over an approximately 2-month period. Blood samples from the prospective study were shipped frozen or at room temperature prior to DNA extraction. TCRbeta CDR3 regions were amplified from genomic DNA by means of the immunoSEQ Assay, a bias-controlled multiplex PCR. The source study handled its data this way. Nucleated cell counts per sample were estimated from amplification of reference gene primers within the assay. To quantify the absolute abundance of each unique TCRbeta CDR3 rearrangement, sequence reads were collapsed and filtered. For each sample, productive Simpson clonality was calculated by taking the square root of Simpson's diversity index across productive rearrangements. In TCRdb, the immuneACCESS table is reduced to in-frame sequences with V and J assigned. These tables do not hold every clone; where another copy was compared, an unresolved V gene accounts for under half, and the others remain unexplained. For V, J and clone size, that table is used; D and trimming come from the DNA. The sample table records approximately 170,000 clones; 84% of these occur just once. Of the sample, approximately 3% falls within the top ten clones.

Sample: PBMCs or T cells enriched from blood (not recorded which). This TCR derives from a young woman who had recovered from COVID-19.

Here the CDR3 is given as CASSRSAGTVTNYGYTF. The sequence in DNA is TGTGCCAGCAGTAGGTCGGCGGGGACGGTAACTAACTATGGCTACACCTTC. This sequence uses TRBV2 and TRBJ1-2; 5 matching bases give a weak D call of TRBD1. The CDR3 runs 17 amino acids, cysteine and phenylalanine included. Of the read, only the CDR3 DNA is kept; its 51 bases are in frame from base 1. V and J lose 5 bases and 0 bases, and a span of 19 bases separates them. The germline V gene supplies CDR1 SNHLY and CDR2 FYNNEI.